This T cell receptor beta chain is from a study of CD8 T cells in Susac syndrome. General study findings and limits: That the number of individuals in its TCR sequencing and HLA analysis was relatively small was acknowledged by the study.

With random hexamers, 0.5 to 1 ug RNA was reverse transcribed. TCR beta CDR3 was amplified by immunoSEQ covering 54 Vbeta and 13 Jbeta. TCRdb reprocessed the immunoSEQ multiplex PCR reads with MiXCR, giving one entry per CDR3 protein. The sample holds about 120,000 distinct CDR3 sequences, around 90% seen once. Sequencing of TCR beta covered CD8+ and CD4+ T cells obtained from blood. The CD8+ and CD4+ T cells were isolated magnetically using a negative isolation approach, whereas the TEMRA cells were enriched by FACS. For this clonotype: Its matching antigen is unknown.

The CDR3 consists of 16 residues. With V trimmed by 0 bases and J by 3 bases, 11 bases remained unmatched. From germline, CDR1 is DFQATT and CDR2 SNEGSKA (reference sequence). The rearrangement uses TRBV20-1 and TRBJ2-7; 7 bases fit TRBD1. What was sequenced was CD4+ T cells from PBMCs. This TCR derives from a human donor in good health. CDR3 residues: CSARDLAGGKIYEQYF. The CDR3 DNA sequence: TGCAGTGCTAGAGATCTGGCAGGGGGTAAAATCTACGAGCAGTACTTC.